This T cell receptor beta chain was sequenced during a study of control samples from healthy donors and cancer patients. Profiling relied on immunoSEQ multiplex PCR, and the TCRdb table lists in-frame clones only, not all of them. The sample comprises over 90,000 clones, approximately 90% of which are singletons, and about a fifth rests with the top ten. The CDR3 has 16 residues. Trimming shortened V by 4 bases and J by 1 base, and 12 bases separated the two germline ends. The germline CDR1 and CDR2 sequences are SGDLS and YYNGEE. Sequencing input: PBMCs. This chain joins TRBV9 and TRBJ1-6, with D perhaps matching TRBD1 (6 bases). The sequence was collected from a man in his 60s with lung cancer. CDR3 DNA sequence: TGTGCCAGCAGCCTAGACGGACAGTCCTATAATTCACCCCTCCACTTT. This encodes CASSLDGQSYNSPLHF.